The clone carrying this T cell receptor beta chain has only a few counts. The data were obtained in a study of blood T cell repertoires in COVID-19. Study information: Samples taken during acute and convalescent COVID-19 were collected in the United States, Italy and Spain. Sample material is recorded as cDNA or gDNA derived from T cells, B-cell-depleted T cells, or PBMCs.

In the authors' methods: The assay estimated nucleated cells by amplifying reference gene primers. The assay was immunoSEQ multiplex PCR, and TCRdb's table has in-frame clones only and misses some. The DNA gave D and trimming, while V, J and clone size come from that table. The table lists 200,000 or so clones, roughly 88% of them singletons, with approximately 2.3% in the top ten. This TCR came from a man between 40 and 49 years old who had recovered from COVID-19. Sequencing was performed on peripheral blood.

The CDR3 DNA is TGTGCCAGCAGCCCCGGGGAAGCGGGGAGGGAGACCCAGTACTTC. Amino acid sequence: CASSPGEAGRETQYF. This chain connects TRBV6-5 to TRBJ2-5; TRBD2 agrees at 7 bases. The V gene's germline CDR1 is MNHEY and CDR2 SVGAGI. V was clipped by 6 bases and J by 5 bases; unmatched bases: 12. The length of the CDR3 is 15 residues.